A selection of T cell receptor beta chains follows, all from one sample in a study of T cells in Graves' hyperthyroidism and ophthalmopathy. MiXCR was run by TCRdb on the multiplex PCR reads, yielding one entry per CDR3 protein. The repertoire holds a few hundred thousand distinct CDR3 sequences, with 20% to 25% as singletons. The specimen was blood. These receptor sequences come from a woman between 65 and 79 years old with Graves' ophthalmopathy. CDR3s include the opening cysteine and the closing phenylalanine or tryptophan. The D gene is left open where the match is weak. Only part of the rows carry a size: once, few, many, or a class if the clone is expanded.

clone_size j_call d_call v_call cdr3_aa cdr3_nt
few TRBJ1-1 - TRBV27 CASSFVGRMNTEAFF TGTGCCAGCAGTTTTGTTGGGAGAATGAACACTGAAGCTTTCTTT
- TRBJ2-7 - TRBV9 CASSVGASWDEQYF TGTGCCAGCAGCGTAGGGGCTAGCTGGGACGAGCAGTACTTC
few TRBJ1-5 TRBD1 TRBV12-3/TRBV12-4 CASSFEAGGARNNQPQHF TGTGCCAGCAGTTTTGAGGCAGGGGGGGCGCGGAACAATCAGCCCCAGCATTTT
few TRBJ1-2 - TRBV18 CASSPAQSYGYTF TGTGCCAGCTCACCCGCGCAAAGCTATGGCTACACCTTC
few TRBJ1-6 TRBD1 TRBV5-1 CANTTRGQGASGPLHF TGCGCCAACACCACACGAGGGCAGGGGGCGTCCGGACCCCTCCACTTT
many TRBJ2-5 TRBD2 TRBV7-2 CASSLSSGNQETQYF TGTGCCAGCAGCTTATCCAGCGGGAACCAAGAGACCCAGTACTTC
many TRBJ2-5 - TRBV15 CATSRDRIHLLTETQYF TGTGCCACCAGCAGAGATCGGATTCATTTGCTTACCGAGACCCAGTACTTC
few TRBJ1-5 - TRBV4-3 CASSPRAGDNQPQHF TGCGCCAGCAGCCCGAGAGCCGGGGACAATCAGCCCCAGCATTTT
- TRBJ2-5 TRBD2 TRBV4-3 CASSQVALAGGPGGETQYF TGCGCCAGCAGCCAAGTTGCACTAGCGGGAGGGCCTGGAGGGGAGACCCAGTACTTC
few TRBJ1-1 - TRBV6-1 CASSAGATEAFF TGTGCCAGCAGTGCAGGGGCCACTGAAGCTTTCTTT
few TRBJ2-7 - TRBV5-1 CASSLGGNPYEQYF TGCGCCAGCAGTCTGGGCGGGAATCCCTACGAGCAGTACTTC
many TRBJ1-1 TRBD1 TRBV5-1 CASSSQGGNTEAFF TGTGCCAGCAGCTCGCAGGGGGGGAACACTGAAGCTTTCTTT
few TRBJ1-2 TRBD1 TRBV9 CASSGQGAGNYGYTF TGTGCCAGCAGCGGACAGGGGGCGGGTAACTATGGCTACACCTTC
many TRBJ2-7 TRBD2 TRBV11-2 CASSSSSGGSYEQYF TGTGCCAGCAGCTCATCTAGCGGGGGCTCCTACGAGCAGTACTTC
few TRBJ1-5 - TRBV19 CASSIANQPQHF TGTGCCAGTAGTATAGCCAATCAGCCCCAGCATTTT
many TRBJ1-3 - TRBV2 CASSGEGYTIYF TGTGCCAGCAGTGGTGAGGGATACACCATATATTTT
- TRBJ1-2 - TRBV5-1 CASSSGQVGYGYTF TGCGCCAGCAGCTCCGGCCAGGTCGGCTATGGCTACACCTTC
- TRBJ2-3 - TRBV30 CAWCWGRQDTQYF TGTGCCTGGTGCTGGGGTAGACAAGATACGCAGTATTTT
few TRBJ1-4 TRBD1 TRBV28 CASSLGSGGNEKLFF TGTGCCAGCAGTTTAGGGTCAGGGGGCAATGAAAAACTGTTTTTT
- TRBJ2-3 - TRBV2 CTSSVGSTDTQYF TGTACCAGCAGTGTAGGGAGCACAGATACGCAGTATTTT
- TRBJ2-5 - TRBV5-1 CASRSSGETQYF TGCGCCAGCCGATCAAGTGGGGAGACCCAGTACTTC
many TRBJ2-5 - TRBV3-1 CASSLSASIQETQYF TGTGCCAGCAGCCTTAGCGCTTCGATCCAAGAGACCCAGTACTTC
many TRBJ2-1 - TRBV12-3/TRBV12-4 CASSLLGRNEQFF TGTGCCAGCAGTTTATTAGGGAGGAATGAGCAGTTCTTC
few TRBJ2-1 TRBD2 TRBV28 CASSFIEAGGWEQFF TGTGCCAGCAGTTTTATTGAAGCGGGAGGGTGGGAGCAGTTCTTC
few TRBJ1-3 - TRBV28 CASSFYSGNTIYF TGTGCCAGCAGTTTCTACTCTGGAAACACCATATATTTT
few TRBJ1-3 - TRBV12-3/TRBV12-4 CASTPQGLSGNTIYF TGTGCCAGCACCCCCCAGGGGCTCTCTGGAAACACCATATATTTT
many TRBJ2-7 - TRBV5-6 CASSLGGREQYF TGTGCCAGCAGCTTGGGGGGCCGGGAGCAGTACTTC
- TRBJ1-2 - TRBV20-1 CSASWTAYGYTF TGCAGTGCTAGCTGGACAGCTTATGGCTACACCTTC
few TRBJ2-7 - TRBV12-3/TRBV12-4 CASSGGASYEQYF TGTGCCAGCAGTGGCGGGGCTTCCTACGAGCAGTACTTC
many TRBJ2-3 - TRBV7-8 CASSSTALEGRDTQYF TGTGCCAGCAGCTCTACGGCTCTAGAAGGGAGAGATACGCAGTATTTT